Following are 9 T cell receptor beta chains from one sample sequenced in a study of T-cell reconstitution after alpha-beta-depleted transplantation in children. TCRbeta library construction was performed incorporating unique molecular identifiers. TCRdb reanalysed the PCR reads using MiXCR and keeps one entry per CDR3 protein. The table shows just over 200,000 distinct CDR3 sequences, with approximately 8% occurring only once. This specimen consisted of PBMCs, mostly from graft donor cells, obtained 360 days after TCRalphabeta/CD19-depleted stem cell transplant. The receptors were sampled from a male patient between 2 and 15 years old who had a stem cell transplant for acute myeloid leukemia, so the T cells may come from the graft donor.

In this sample, this clonotype turned up a few times. This chain connects TRBV20-1 to TRBJ1-1, with 7 bases identical to TRBD1. Looked up from germline, CDR1 is DFQATT and CDR2 is SNEGSKA (reference sequence). This CDR3 has 15 residues. V lost 3 bases to trimming and J lost 0 bases; unmatched junction nucleotides: 7. The DNA of the CDR3 is TGCAGTGCTAGGATCCCCGGGACAGTGAACACTGAAGCTTTCTTT. This sequence encodes CSARIPGTVNTEAFF.

Ten or more counts support this clonotype. CDR3 in amino acids: CASKLSGGYNEQFF. The CDR3 DNA follows: TGTGCCAGCAAACTTAGCGGGGGATACAATGAGCAGTTCTTC. The chain uses TRBV7-2 and TRBJ2-1, with 9 bases fitting TRBD2. This CDR3 is 14 amino acids long. The J segment lost 4 bases and the V segment lost 7 bases, leaving 5 bases of the junction unmatched. Germline V gives CDR1 SGHTA, CDR2 FQGNSA.

This clonotype has ten or more counts. The J gene is TRBJ2-1, the V gene TRBV3-1; no firm D call. Germline V lookup: CDR1 LGHDT, CDR2 YNNKEL (reference sequence). This CDR3 has 13 amino acids. The V and J ends lost 0 bases and 13 bases respectively, with 13 bases between them. The CDR3 DNA reads as TGTGCCAGCAGCCAAGATTTTGGGCGAGTACAGTTCTTC. Its translation: CASSQDFGRVQFF.

This clonotype has a count of ten or more. V and J are TRBV20-1 and TRBJ2-7; D not certain. V lost 2 bases and J lost 3, with 2 bases in between. CDR1 is DFQATT, CDR2 SNEGSKA, per germline (reference sequence). The CDR3 runs 10 residues. CDR3 protein: CSARRYEQYV. As DNA, the CDR3 is TGCAGTGCTAGACGCTACGAGCAGTACGTC.

This clonotype appeared many times. CDR3 sequence: CASSQRTGGRYEQYF. In DNA form, the CDR3 reads TGCGCCAGCAGCCAGAGGACAGGGGGCAGGTACGAGCAGTACTTC. V usage is TRBV4-3 and J usage is TRBJ2-7, with 11 bases fitting TRBD1. Trimming cost V 3 bases and J 4 bases; bases outside gene matches: 5. CDR1 is LGHNA and CDR2 is YSLEER in the germline V gene. This CDR3 has 15 amino acids.

This clonotype was recorded at least ten times. The chain employs TRBV7-8 and TRBJ1-2, with a tentative D call TRBD1 (5 bases). CDR1 SGHVS and CDR2 FQNEAQ come from the germline V gene. Trimming cost V 1 base and J 4 bases, with 10 bases left between them. This CDR3 has 14 residues. CDR3 residues: CASSLGRAAYGYTF. The CDR3 DNA is TGTGCCAGCAGCTTAGGCAGGGCGGCCTATGGCTACACCTTC.

This sequence joins TRBV7-2 and TRBJ1-5, with D possibly being TRBD1 (6 bases). This CDR3 spans 17 amino acids. V lost 5 bases, J lost 0 bases, and 17 bases lay in between. From germline, CDR1 is SGHTA and CDR2 FQGNSA. The CDR3 DNA follows: TGTGCCAGCAGCATGCAGGGGCGCAAGGTTAGCAATCAGCCCCAGCATTTT. It is translated as CASSMQGRKVSNQPQHF.

This clonotype has at least ten counts. This chain connects TRBV5-1 to TRBJ2-5, with D uncertain. Per germline, CDR1 SGHRS and CDR2 YFSETQ. V shed 1 base and J shed 4 bases, with 8 bases lying between them. The CDR3 sequence is 13 residues long. The CDR3 DNA reads as TGCGCCAGCAGCTTGCGGCGGATAGAGACCCAGTACTTC. Its translation is CASSLRRIETQYF.

The sample holds a few counts of this clonotype. The CDR3 is CASSFPGTITDTQYF. The CDR3 DNA follows: TGTGCCAGCAGTTTCCCCGGGACAATCACAGATACGCAGTATTTT. The chain joins TRBV12-3 or TRBV12-4 to TRBJ2-3, with D possibly matching TRBD1 (6 bases). The CDR3 runs 15 residues. Trimming removed 3 bases from V and 2 bases from J, with 12 bases in between.